A few counts support the clone carrying this TCR beta chain. A multiplex PCR was run with 60 Vbeta primers and 13 Jbeta primers. Only in-frame clones appear in the TCRdb table, and some are missing; sequencing was by immunoSEQ multiplex PCR. This repertoire shows about 160,000 clones, approximately 80% found once; its top ten account for more than 3.5%. This record belongs to a study of cytomegalovirus exposure and HLA in healthy donors. Across the whole study: Counted in an early data release were about 85 million unique TCRs from HLA-typed donors.

The CDR3 length is 13 residues. Germline CDR1 is SGHTA and CDR2 is FQGNSA. With V trimmed by 1 base and J by 4 bases, 0 bases remained unmatched. The receptor's source is a man younger than 45 in good health and CMV-seropositive. This chain connects TRBV7-2 to TRBJ2-5; 7 bases align to TRBD1. The sequencing input was PBMCs. CDR3 loop: CASSLDRGETQYF. Here the CDR3 DNA reads TGTGCCAGCAGCTTAGACAGGGGAGAGACCCAGTACTTC.